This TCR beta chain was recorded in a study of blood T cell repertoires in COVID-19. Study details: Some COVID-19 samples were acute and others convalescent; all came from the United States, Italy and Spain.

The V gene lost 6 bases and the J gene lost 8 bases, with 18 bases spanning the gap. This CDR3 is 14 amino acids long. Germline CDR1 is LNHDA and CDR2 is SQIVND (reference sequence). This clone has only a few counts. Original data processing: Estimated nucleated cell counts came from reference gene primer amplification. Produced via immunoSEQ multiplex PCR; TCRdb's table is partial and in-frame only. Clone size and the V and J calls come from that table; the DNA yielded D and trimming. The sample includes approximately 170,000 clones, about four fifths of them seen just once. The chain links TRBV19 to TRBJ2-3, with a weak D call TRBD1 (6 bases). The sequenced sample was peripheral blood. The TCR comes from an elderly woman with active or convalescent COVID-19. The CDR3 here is CASSTKGVGGTQYF. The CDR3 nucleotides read TGTGCCAGTAGCACCAAGGGGGTTGGGGGTACGCAGTATTTT.